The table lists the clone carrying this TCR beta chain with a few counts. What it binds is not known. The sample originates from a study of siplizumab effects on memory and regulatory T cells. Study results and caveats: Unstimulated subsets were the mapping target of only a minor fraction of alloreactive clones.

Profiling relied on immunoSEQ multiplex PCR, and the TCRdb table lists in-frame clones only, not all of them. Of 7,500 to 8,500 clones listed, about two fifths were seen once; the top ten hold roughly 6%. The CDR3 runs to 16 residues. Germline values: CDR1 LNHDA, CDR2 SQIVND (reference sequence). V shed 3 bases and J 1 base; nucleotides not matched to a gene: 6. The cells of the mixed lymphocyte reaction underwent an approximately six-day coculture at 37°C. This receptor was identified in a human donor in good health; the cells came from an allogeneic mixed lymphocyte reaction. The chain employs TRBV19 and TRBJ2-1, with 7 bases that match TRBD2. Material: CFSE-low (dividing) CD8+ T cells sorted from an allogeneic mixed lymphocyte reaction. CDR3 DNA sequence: TGTGCCAGTAGTATTCCAGTGGGACTATCCTACAATGAGCAGTTCTTC. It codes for CASSIPVGLSYNEQFF.